This T cell receptor beta chain was documented in a study of graft-versus-host responses after intestinal transplantation. Study context: For around 3 years after anti-thymocyte globulin induction, all recipients took tacrolimus and steroids. General observations from the study: Some GvH clones were seen earlier in gut or blood, suggesting intestinal origin.

Concerning this clone itself: The antigen remains unidentified.

Clones were sequenced by immunoSEQ multiplex PCR, and TCRdb holds only the in-frame ones, with some missing. Here the sample spans about 54,000 clones, under 95% being singletons. CDR1 ENHRY and CDR2 SYGVKD come from the germline V gene. V lost 4 bases and J 3 bases, leaving 6 bases between the germline ends. The CDR3 extends over 12 amino acids. This clonotype was sampled from a human patient who received an intestinal transplant, so some T cells may come from the graft donor. The V and J genes are TRBV10-3 and TRBJ1-1, with no clear D. Sequenced here: PBMCs, sampled 650 to 670 days after intestinal transplant. The CDR3 protein is CAISGRDTEAFF. The CDR3 DNA reads TGTGCCATCAGTGGAAGGGACACTGAAGCTTTCTTT.